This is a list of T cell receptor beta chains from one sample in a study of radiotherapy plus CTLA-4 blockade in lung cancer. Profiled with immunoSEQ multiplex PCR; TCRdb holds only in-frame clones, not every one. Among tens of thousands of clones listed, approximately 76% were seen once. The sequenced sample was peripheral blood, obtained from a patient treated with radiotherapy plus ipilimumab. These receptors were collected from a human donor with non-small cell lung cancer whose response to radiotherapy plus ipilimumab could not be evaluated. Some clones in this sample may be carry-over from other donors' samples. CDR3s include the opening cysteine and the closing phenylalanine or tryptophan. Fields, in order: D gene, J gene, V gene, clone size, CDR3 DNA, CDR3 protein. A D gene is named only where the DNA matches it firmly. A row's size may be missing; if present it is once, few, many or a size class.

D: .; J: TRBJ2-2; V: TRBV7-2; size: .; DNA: TGTGCCAGCAGCTTATTACGGGGGAGCGGGGAGCTGTTTTTT; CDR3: CASSLLRGSGELFF
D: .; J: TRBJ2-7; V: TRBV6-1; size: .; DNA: TGTGCCAGCAGACCGGGGACAAGGGGAACCTACGAGCAGTACTTC; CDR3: CASRPGTRGTYEQYF
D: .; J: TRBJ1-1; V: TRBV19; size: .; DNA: TGTGCCAGTATGTTCCAGGGGAGAGGGACTGAAGCTTTCTTT; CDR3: CASMFQGRGTEAFF
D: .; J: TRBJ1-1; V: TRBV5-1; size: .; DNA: TGCGCCAGCAGCTTCGGGGGGCCGAGGAACACTGAAGCTTTCTTT; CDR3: CASSFGGPRNTEAFF
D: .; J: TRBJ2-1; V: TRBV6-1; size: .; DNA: TGTGCCAGCAGTGAACTGAGCTCCTACAATGAGCAGTTCTTC; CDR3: CASSELSSYNEQFF
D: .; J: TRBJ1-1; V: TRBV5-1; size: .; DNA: TGCGCCAGCAGCTTATACAGGTTGAACACTGAAGCTTTCTTT; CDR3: CASSLYRLNTEAFF
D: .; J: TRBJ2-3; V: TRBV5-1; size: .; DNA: TGCGCCAGCAGCTCTGGTGGGGGCCCCAGCACAGATACGCAGTATTTT; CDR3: CASSSGGGPSTDTQYF
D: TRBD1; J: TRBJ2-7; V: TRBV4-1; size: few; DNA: TGCGCCAGCAGCCAAGGGACAGGAGGCTTTCCGGAGCAGTACTTC; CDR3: CASSQGTGGFPEQYF
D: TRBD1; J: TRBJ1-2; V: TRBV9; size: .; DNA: TGTGCCAGCAGCGTGGGACAGGGCAACTATGGCTACACCTTC; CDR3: CASSVGQGNYGYTF
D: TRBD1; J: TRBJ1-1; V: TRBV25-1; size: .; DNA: TGTGCCAGCAGTGTGACAGGGGGCGCCTCGCAAAACACTGAAGCTTTCTTT; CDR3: CASSVTGGASQNTEAFF
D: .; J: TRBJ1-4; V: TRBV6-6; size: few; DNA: TGTGCCAGCAGAGAACCGGGACATAACGAAAAACTGTTTTTT; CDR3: CASREPGHNEKLFF
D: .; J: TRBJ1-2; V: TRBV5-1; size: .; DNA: TGCGCCAGCGGCCTCCTACAGGGAGAGGGGGGCTACACCTTC; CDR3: CASGLLQGEGGYTF
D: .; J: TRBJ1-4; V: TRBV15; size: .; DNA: TGTGCCACCAGCAGAGGGCGGGGGTATACGAATGAAAAACTGTTTTTT; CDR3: CATSRGRGYTNEKLFF
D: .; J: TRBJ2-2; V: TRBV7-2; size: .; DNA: TGTGCCAGCAGCTTTCGACACGGGCAGGGCACCGGGGAGCTGTTTTTT; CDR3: CASSFRHGQGTGELFF
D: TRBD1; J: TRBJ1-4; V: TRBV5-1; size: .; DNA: TGCGCCAGCAGCACCGACAGGGGCACGGGACTGGGTGAAAAACTGTTTTTT; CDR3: CASSTDRGTGLGEKLFF
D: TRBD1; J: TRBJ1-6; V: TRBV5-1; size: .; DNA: TGCGCCAGCAGCGCAGGACAGGGGTCGGATTCACCCCTCCACTTT; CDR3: CASSAGQGSDSPLHF
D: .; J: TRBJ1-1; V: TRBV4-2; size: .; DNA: TGTGCCAGCAGCCAAGAACTCGGGGGGGGCACTGAAGCTTTCTTT; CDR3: CASSQELGGGTEAFF
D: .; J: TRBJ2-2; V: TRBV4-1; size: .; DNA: TGCGCCAGCAGCCAATTGGGGGGGCTAGGCGGGGAGCTGTTTTTT; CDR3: CASSQLGGLGGELFF
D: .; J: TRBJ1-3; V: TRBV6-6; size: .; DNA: TGTGCCAGCAGCCCCCAAGGGGGCTCTGGAAACACCATATATTTT; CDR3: CASSPQGGSGNTIYF
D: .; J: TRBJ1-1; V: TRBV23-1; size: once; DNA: TGCGCCAGCAGAGCCCTAGGGGGTGAAGCTTTCTTT; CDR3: CASRALGGEAFF
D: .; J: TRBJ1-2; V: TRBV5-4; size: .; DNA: TGTGCCAGCAGCTTTCTACAGGGCCGCGGCTACACCTTC; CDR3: CASSFLQGRGYTF
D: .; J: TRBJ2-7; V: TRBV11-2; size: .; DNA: TGTGCCAGCAGCTCTTCTCGGACAGTCGCATACGAGCAGTACTTC; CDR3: CASSSSRTVAYEQYF
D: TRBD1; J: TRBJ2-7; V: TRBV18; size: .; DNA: TGTGTCAGCTCACCTGGGACAGGGGGCAGGGGCGAGCAGTACTTC; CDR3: CVSSPGTGGRGEQYF
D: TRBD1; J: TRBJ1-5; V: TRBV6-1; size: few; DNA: TGTGCCAGCCGACAGGGAGTGGGTCAGCCCCAGCATTTT; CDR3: CASRQGVGQPQHF
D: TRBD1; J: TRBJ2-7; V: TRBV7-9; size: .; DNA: TGTGCCAGCAGCTTACTCCGGGACAGCTACGAGCAGTACTTC; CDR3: CASSLLRDSYEQYF
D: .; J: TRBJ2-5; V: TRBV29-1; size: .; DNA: TGCAGCGTTGATTTAGCGGCGGAGACCCAGTACTTC; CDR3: CSVDLAAETQYF
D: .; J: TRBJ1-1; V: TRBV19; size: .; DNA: TGTGCCAGTAGTATTTTAGAGGGTACTGAAGCTTTCTTT; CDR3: CASSILEGTEAFF
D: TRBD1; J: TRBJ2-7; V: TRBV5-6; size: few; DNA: TGTGCCAGCAGCTTAGGGACAGGGTTTGACGAGCAGTACTTC; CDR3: CASSLGTGFDEQYF
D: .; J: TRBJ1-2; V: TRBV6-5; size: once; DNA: TGTGCCACCACAATTGGGGGGGGAACGGGTGGCTACACCTTC; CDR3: CATTIGGGTGGYTF
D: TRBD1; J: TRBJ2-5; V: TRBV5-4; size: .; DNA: TGTGCCAGCAGCTTAACCGGGACAGTGACTGGGACCCAGTACTTC; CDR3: CASSLTGTVTGTQYF
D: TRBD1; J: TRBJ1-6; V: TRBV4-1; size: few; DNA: TGCGCCAGCAGCCCCCGGACAGGGGATTCACCCCTCCACTTT; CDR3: CASSPRTGDSPLHF
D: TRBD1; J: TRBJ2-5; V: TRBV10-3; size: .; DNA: TGTGCCATCAGGGGGGACAGCGAAGAGACCCAGTACTTC; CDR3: CAIRGDSEETQYF
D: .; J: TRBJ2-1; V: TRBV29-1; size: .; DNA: TGCAGCGTAGCCATCTCTAGCTTCCCAGGCGAGCAGTTCTTC; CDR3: CSVAISSFPGEQFF
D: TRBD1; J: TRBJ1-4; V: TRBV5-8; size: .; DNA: TGTGCCAGCAGCTTGGAAGGGGGCGATGAAAAACTGTTTTTT; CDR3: CASSLEGGDEKLFF
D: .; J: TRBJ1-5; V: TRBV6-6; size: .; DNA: TGTGCCAGCAGTTACGGTGTCGGTCCTGTCAATCAGCCCCAGCATTTT; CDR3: CASSYGVGPVNQPQHF
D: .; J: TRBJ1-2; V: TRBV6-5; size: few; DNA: TGTGCCAGCAGGTCCCCCCATTACGCGGACTATGGCTACACCTTC; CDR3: CASRSPHYADYGYTF
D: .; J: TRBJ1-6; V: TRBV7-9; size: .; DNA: TGTGCCAGCAGCCACGAACATTCGAATTCACCCCTCCACTTT; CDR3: CASSHEHSNSPLHF
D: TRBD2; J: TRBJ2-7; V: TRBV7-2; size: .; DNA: TGTGCCAGCAGCTCCGGGACTAGCGAGCAGTACTTC; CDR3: CASSSGTSEQYF
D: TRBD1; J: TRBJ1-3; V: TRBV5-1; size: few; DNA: TGCGCCAGCAGCCTACAGGGGGCTGGAAACACCATATATTTT; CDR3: CASSLQGAGNTIYF
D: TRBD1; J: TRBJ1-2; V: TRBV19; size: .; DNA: TGTGCCAGTATGGGGGCTACAGGGGTTGGCTATGGCTACACCTTC; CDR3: CASMGATGVGYGYTF
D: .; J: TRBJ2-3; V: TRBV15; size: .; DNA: TGTGCCACCAGCAGGGCCCTGGGACTAGATACGCAGTATTTT; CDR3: CATSRALGLDTQYF
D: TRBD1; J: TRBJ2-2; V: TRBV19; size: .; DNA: TGTGCCAGTAGTATAGCGGCAGGGGGCATCACCGGGGAGCTGTTTTTT; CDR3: CASSIAAGGITGELFF
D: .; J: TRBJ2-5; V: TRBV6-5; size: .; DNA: TGTGCCAGCGGCTACAGGGAAGAGACCCAGTACTTC; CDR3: CASGYREETQYF
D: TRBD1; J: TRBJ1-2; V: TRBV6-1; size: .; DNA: TGTGCCAGCAGTGGCCTCCTTGGGACAGGTGGCTATGGCTACACCTTC; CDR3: CASSGLLGTGGYGYTF
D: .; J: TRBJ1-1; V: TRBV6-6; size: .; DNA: TGTGCCAGCAGTCTACAAGGGGCTGAAGCTTTCTTT; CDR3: CASSLQGAEAFF
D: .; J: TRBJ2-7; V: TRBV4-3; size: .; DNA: TGCGCCAGCAGCCGTTCAGCCGGGGTAAGCGAGCAGTACTTC; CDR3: CASSRSAGVSEQYF
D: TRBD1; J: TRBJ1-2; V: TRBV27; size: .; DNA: TGTGCCAGCAGTCCCCTGGACAGGGGGGGCTATGGCTACACCTTC; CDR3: CASSPLDRGGYGYTF